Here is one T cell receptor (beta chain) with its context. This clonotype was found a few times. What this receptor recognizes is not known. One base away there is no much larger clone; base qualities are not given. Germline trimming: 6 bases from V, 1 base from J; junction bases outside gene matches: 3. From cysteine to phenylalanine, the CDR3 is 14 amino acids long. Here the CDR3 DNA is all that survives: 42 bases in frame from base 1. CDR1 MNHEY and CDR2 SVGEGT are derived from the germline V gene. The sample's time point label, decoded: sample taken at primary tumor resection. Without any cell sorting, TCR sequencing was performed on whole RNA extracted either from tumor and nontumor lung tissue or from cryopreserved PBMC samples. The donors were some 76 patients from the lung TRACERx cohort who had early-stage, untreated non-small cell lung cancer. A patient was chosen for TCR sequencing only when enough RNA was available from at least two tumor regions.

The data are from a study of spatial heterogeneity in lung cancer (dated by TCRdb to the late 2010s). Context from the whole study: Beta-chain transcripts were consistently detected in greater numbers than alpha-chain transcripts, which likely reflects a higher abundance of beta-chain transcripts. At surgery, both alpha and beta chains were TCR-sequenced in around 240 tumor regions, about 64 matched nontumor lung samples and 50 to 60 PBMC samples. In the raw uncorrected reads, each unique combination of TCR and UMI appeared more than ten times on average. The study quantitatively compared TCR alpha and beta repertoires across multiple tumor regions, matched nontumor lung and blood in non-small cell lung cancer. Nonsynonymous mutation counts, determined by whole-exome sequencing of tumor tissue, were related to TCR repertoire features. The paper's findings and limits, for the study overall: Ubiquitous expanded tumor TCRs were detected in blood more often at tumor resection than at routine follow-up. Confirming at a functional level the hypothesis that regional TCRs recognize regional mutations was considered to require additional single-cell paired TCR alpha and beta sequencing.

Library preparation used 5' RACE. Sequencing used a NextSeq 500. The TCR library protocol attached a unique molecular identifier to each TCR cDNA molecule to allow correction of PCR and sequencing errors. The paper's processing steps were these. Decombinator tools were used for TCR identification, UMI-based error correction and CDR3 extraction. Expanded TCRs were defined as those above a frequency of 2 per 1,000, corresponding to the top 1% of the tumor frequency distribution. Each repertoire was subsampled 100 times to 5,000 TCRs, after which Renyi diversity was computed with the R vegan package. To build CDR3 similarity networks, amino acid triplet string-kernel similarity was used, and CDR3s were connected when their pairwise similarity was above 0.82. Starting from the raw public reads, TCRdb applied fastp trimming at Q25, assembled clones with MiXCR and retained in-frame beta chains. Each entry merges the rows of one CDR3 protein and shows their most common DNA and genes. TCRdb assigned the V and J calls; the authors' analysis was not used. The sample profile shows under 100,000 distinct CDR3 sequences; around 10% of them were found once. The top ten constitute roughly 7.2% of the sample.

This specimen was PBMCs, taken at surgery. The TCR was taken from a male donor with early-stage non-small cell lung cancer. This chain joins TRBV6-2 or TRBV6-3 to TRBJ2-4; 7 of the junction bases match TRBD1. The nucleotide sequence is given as TGTGCCAGCAGGCCGACAGGGGCCAAAAACATTCAGTACTTC. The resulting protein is CASRPTGAKNIQYF.